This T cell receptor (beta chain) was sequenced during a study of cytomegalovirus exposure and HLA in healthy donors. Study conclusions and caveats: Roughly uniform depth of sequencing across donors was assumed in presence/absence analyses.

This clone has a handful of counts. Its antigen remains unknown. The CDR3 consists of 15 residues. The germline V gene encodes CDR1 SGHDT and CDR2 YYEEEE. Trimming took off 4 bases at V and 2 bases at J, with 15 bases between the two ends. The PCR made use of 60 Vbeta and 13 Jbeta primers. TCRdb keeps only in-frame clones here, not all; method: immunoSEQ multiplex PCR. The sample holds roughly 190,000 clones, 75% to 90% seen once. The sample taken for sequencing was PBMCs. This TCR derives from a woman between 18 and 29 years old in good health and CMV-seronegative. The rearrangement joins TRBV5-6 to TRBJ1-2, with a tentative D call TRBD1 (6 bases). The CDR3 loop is CASSPVGGRNYGYTF. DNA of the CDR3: TGTGCCAGCAGCCCGGTTGGGGGCCGCAACTATGGCTACACCTTC.